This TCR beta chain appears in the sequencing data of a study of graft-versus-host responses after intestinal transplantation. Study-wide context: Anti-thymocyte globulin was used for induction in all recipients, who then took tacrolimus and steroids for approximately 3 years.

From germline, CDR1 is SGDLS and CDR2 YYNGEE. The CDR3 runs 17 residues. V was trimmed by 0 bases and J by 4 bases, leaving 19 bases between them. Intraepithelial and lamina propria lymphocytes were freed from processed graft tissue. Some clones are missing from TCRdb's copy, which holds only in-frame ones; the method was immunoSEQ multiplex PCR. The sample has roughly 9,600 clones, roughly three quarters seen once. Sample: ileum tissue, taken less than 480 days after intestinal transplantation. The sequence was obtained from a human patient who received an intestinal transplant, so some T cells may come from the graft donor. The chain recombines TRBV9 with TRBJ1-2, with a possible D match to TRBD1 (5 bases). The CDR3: CASSVEDSGRPLYGYTF. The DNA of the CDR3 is TGTGCCAGCAGCGTAGAAGATTCGGGGCGACCCCTCTATGGCTACACCTTC. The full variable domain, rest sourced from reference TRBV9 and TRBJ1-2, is DSGVTQTPKHLITATGQRVTLRCSPRSGDLSVYWYQQSLDQGLQFLIQYYNGEERAKGNILERFSAQQFPDLHSELNLSSLELGDSALYFCASSVEDSGRPLYGYTFGSGTRLTVV.